A selection of T cell receptor beta chains follows, all from one sample in a study of T cells in Graves' hyperthyroidism and ophthalmopathy. Using its own MiXCR run on the multiplex PCR reads, TCRdb lists one record per CDR3 protein. Of roughly 740,000 distinct CDR3 sequences listed, 16% are singletons. The sequencing input was blood. Receptors were obtained from a man younger than 35 with Graves' hyperthyroidism. CDR3s include the opening cysteine and the closing phenylalanine or tryptophan. The D gene is left open where the match is weak. Not all rows give a size; the values are once, few, many and, for expanded clones, a class.

j_gene	d_gene	v_gene	abundance	len	CDR3aa	CDR3nt
TRBJ1-5	TRBD1	TRBV6-2/TRBV6-3	few	14	CASRTGGVGQPQHF	TGTGCCAGCAGAACAGGGGGAGTGGGGCAGCCCCAGCATTTT
TRBJ1-3	NA	TRBV7-9	few	15	CASSLDGSSGNTIYF	TGTGCCAGCAGCTTGGACGGAAGCTCTGGAAACACCATATATTTT
TRBJ2-5	TRBD2	TRBV2	many	15	CASSRLAGEPETQYF	TGTGCCAGCAGTAGACTAGCGGGAGAGCCGGAGACCCAGTACTTC
TRBJ2-2	NA	TRBV6-1	many	15	CASSGRVGNTGELFF	TGTGCCAGCAGTGGAAGGGTCGGCAACACCGGGGAGCTGTTTTTT
TRBJ2-7	NA	TRBV27	many	16	CASSPLYGTWTYEQYF	TGTGCCAGCAGTCCTTTGTACGGGACATGGACCTACGAGCAGTACTTC
TRBJ2-7	TRBD1	TRBV6-2/TRBV6-3	NA	13	CASSYRGRGEQYF	TGTGCCAGCAGTTACAGGGGGCGCGGCGAGCAGTACTTC
TRBJ1-1	TRBD1	TRBV12-5	many	14	CASGSTGGRTEAFF	TGTGCTAGTGGTTCCACAGGGGGCAGAACTGAAGCTTTCTTT
TRBJ2-7	NA	TRBV7-9	many	14	CASSKDQGSYEQYF	TGTGCCAGCAGCAAAGACCAGGGGTCCTACGAGCAGTACTTC
TRBJ2-3	NA	TRBV5-1	few	14	CASSYGLGTDTQYF	TGCGCCAGCAGCTACGGATTGGGCACAGATACGCAGTATTTT
TRBJ1-3	NA	TRBV10-3	NA	13	CAISESSGNTIYF	TGTGCCATCAGTGAAAGCTCTGGAAACACCATATATTTT
TRBJ2-7	TRBD2	TRBV6-2/TRBV6-3	many	15	CASSQRTSGRYEQYF	TGTGCCAGCAGTCAACGGACTAGCGGAAGGTACGAGCAGTACTTC
TRBJ1-1	NA	TRBV28	NA	13	CATRDGGNTEAFF	TGTGCCACCCGGGACGGGGGGAACACTGAAGCTTTCTTT
TRBJ1-1	NA	TRBV3-1	few	13	CASSQGMRSEAFF	TGTGCCAGCAGCCAAGGCATGCGTAGCGAAGCTTTCTTT
TRBJ2-3	NA	TRBV12-3/TRBV12-4	NA	14	CVGSWAGSTDTQYF	TGTGTCGGCAGTTGGGCGGGAAGCACAGATACGCAGTATTTT
TRBJ2-1	NA	TRBV29-1	few	12	CSELWPAGEQFF	TGCAGCGAACTTTGGCCCGCGGGTGAGCAGTTCTTC
TRBJ1-6	NA	TRBV7-6	NA	15	CASSLELERDSPLHF	TGTGCCAGCAGCCTAGAGCTGGAGAGAGATTCACCCCTCCACTTT
TRBJ1-1	NA	TRBV30	few	14	CAWSVSGGNTEAFF	TGTGCCTGGAGTGTATCCGGGGGAAACACTGAAGCTTTCTTT
TRBJ2-1	NA	TRBV30	NA	16	CAWRYRHLSSYNEQFF	TGTGCCTGGAGGTACCGGCATTTGAGCTCCTACAATGAGCAGTTCTTC
TRBJ1-1	NA	TRBV12-3/TRBV12-4	NA	14	CASTPTGGNTEAFF	TGTGCCAGCACCCCCACGGGGGGGAACACTGAAGCTTTCTTT
TRBJ2-1	TRBD1	TRBV28	many	12	CASMGQNNEQFF	TGTGCCAGCATGGGACAGAACAATGAGCAGTTCTTC
TRBJ2-7	NA	TRBV7-9	NA	15	CASSLAQASSYEQYF	TGTGCCAGCAGCTTAGCACAGGCGAGCTCCTACGAGCAGTACTTC
TRBJ2-7	NA	TRBV6-1	few	11	CASSSVGEQYF	TGTGCCAGCAGTTCTGTCGGCGAGCAGTACTTC
TRBJ2-3	TRBD2	TRBV20-1	few	17	CSAREGTSGADTDTQYF	TGCAGTGCTAGAGAGGGGACTAGCGGGGCCGACACAGATACGCAGTATTTT
TRBJ2-5	TRBD2	TRBV13	few	14	CASSFRAGEETQYF	TGTGCCAGCAGCTTTAGGGCGGGAGAAGAGACCCAGTACTTC
TRBJ2-2	NA	TRBV3-1	few	15	CASSQETANTGELFF	TGTGCCAGCAGCCAGGAGACGGCTAACACCGGGGAGCTGTTTTTT
TRBJ2-7	TRBD2	TRBV27	many	15	CASTLTASGSYEQYF	TGTGCCAGCACCCTAACGGCTAGCGGGAGTTACGAGCAGTACTTC
TRBJ1-5	TRBD1	TRBV27	NA	16	CASSLSAKGADQPQHF	TGTGCCAGCAGTTTGTCTGCGAAGGGGGCCGATCAGCCCCAGCATTTT
TRBJ2-3	NA	TRBV27	NA	17	CASSRHYQIGSTDTQYF	TGTGCCAGCAGCCGTCACTACCAAATTGGCAGCACAGATACGCAGTATTTT
TRBJ2-3	TRBD1	TRBV2	many	15	CASSGETGHTDTQYF	TGTGCCAGCAGTGGCGAGACAGGGCACACAGATACGCAGTATTTT
TRBJ2-3	NA	TRBV29-1	NA	14	CSVGRLLDTDTQYF	TGCAGCGTTGGTAGGTTATTAGACACAGATACGCAGTATTTT
TRBJ2-2	TRBD1	TRBV24-1	many	16	CATSDRGQGAAGELFF	TGTGCCACCAGTGACCGGGGACAGGGGGCCGCCGGGGAGCTGTTTTTT
TRBJ2-3	TRBD2	TRBV4-2	NA	18	CASSQEGREVDSTDTQYF	TGTGCCAGCAGCCAAGAAGGGCGGGAGGTCGATAGCACAGATACGCAGTATTTT
TRBJ1-1	NA	TRBV3-1	many	15	CASSQGIAGNTEAFF	TGTGCCAGCAGCCAAGGTATTGCGGGGAACACTGAAGCTTTCTTT
TRBJ1-1	NA	TRBV20-1	NA	12	CSARVRHTEAFF	TGCAGTGCTAGAGTCAGACACACTGAAGCTTTCTTT
TRBJ1-2	NA	TRBV7-9	NA	12	CASSLDHGGYTF	TGTGCCAGCAGCTTAGATCATGGAGGCTACACCTTC
TRBJ2-2	TRBD2	TRBV7-9	few	20	CASSFPRLAGGPVVTGELFF	TGTGCCAGCAGCTTCCCCCGACTAGCGGGAGGGCCGGTGGTTACCGGGGAGCTGTTTTTT
TRBJ2-3	NA	TRBV28	many	15	CASSFFYREADTQYF	TGTGCCAGCAGTTTCTTCTACCGGGAAGCAGATACGCAGTATTTT
TRBJ2-1	NA	TRBV20-1	many	11	CSARRYNEQFF	TGCAGTGCTAGAAGGTACAATGAGCAGTTCTTC
TRBJ2-7	TRBD1	TRBV7-9	NA	15	CASSPRTGFSYEQYF	TGTGCCAGCAGCCCGAGGACAGGCTTCTCCTACGAGCAGTACTTC
TRBJ1-1	NA	TRBV15	many	12	CATSREGPEAFF	TGTGCCACCAGCAGAGAAGGCCCTGAAGCTTTCTTT
TRBJ1-1	TRBD1	TRBV20-1	few	18	CSARDLSHLTGEGTEAFF	TGCAGTGCTAGAGATCTTTCCCACTTGACAGGGGAGGGCACTGAAGCTTTCTTT
TRBJ2-5	TRBD2	TRBV7-9	many	15	CASSLVVTSVETQYF	TGTGCCAGCAGCTTAGTTGTGACTAGCGTGGAGACCCAGTACTTC
TRBJ2-1	TRBD2	TRBV4-2	NA	14	CASSQEAGYNEQFF	TGTGCCAGCAGCCAAGAAGCGGGGTACAATGAGCAGTTCTTC
TRBJ2-1	NA	TRBV9	few	13	CASSQTDFNEQFF	TGTGCCAGCAGCCAAACGGACTTTAATGAGCAGTTCTTC
TRBJ2-1	TRBD1	TRBV6-5	NA	14	CASSYRDRVDEQFF	TGTGCCAGCAGTTACCGAGACAGGGTCGATGAGCAGTTCTTC
TRBJ2-1	TRBD2	TRBV12-5	many	20	CASGLVREAGGLGGHNEQFF	TGTGCTAGTGGTTTGGTACGGGAAGCGGGAGGCCTTGGTGGGCACAATGAGCAGTTCTTC
TRBJ2-2	NA	TRBV5-1	NA	15	CASSLVQTVTGELFF	TGCGCCAGCAGCTTGGTACAGACGGTTACCGGGGAGCTGTTTTTT
TRBJ2-3	NA	TRBV5-4	NA	14	CASSLPGPVDTQYF	TGTGCCAGCAGCTTACCGGGACCCGTCGATACGCAGTATTTT
TRBJ1-5	NA	TRBV25-1	NA	14	CASSELRVGQPQHF	TGTGCCAGCAGTGAACTCAGGGTGGGACAGCCCCAGCATTTT
TRBJ2-7	NA	TRBV6-5	NA	14	CASSYSRQSYEQYF	TGTGCCAGCAGTTACTCGAGACAGTCCTACGAGCAGTACTTC
TRBJ2-1	NA	TRBV2	many	14	CASSEQGSYNEQFF	TGTGCCAGCAGTGAACAGGGCTCCTACAATGAGCAGTTCTTC
TRBJ1-5	TRBD1	TRBV19	NA	15	CASSIDRGGNQPQHF	TGTGCCAGTAGTATAGACAGGGGGGGCAATCAGCCCCAGCATTTT
TRBJ2-1	TRBD2	TRBV11-2	many	15	CASSPPSGSYNEQFF	TGTGCCAGCAGCCCCCCCAGCGGGAGTTACAATGAGCAGTTCTTC
TRBJ2-3	TRBD2	TRBV19	NA	13	CASRASGVDTQYF	TGTGCCAGTAGAGCCAGCGGGGTAGATACGCAGTATTTT